Following are 11 T cell receptor beta chains from one sample sequenced in a study of patients and donors after allogeneic stem cell transplantation. TCRdb analysed the RT-PCR reads with MiXCR anew, one entry per CDR3 protein. The table includes about a million distinct CDR3 sequences, about a sixth detected once. The sample consisted of blood, either unsorted or a sorted T cell fraction (not recorded which). The receptors derive from a human donor who was either an allogeneic HSCT recipient or a stem cell or donor lymphocyte infusion donor (not recorded which). It is not recorded whose cells these are; they may come from a transplant donor.

This clonotype was observed a handful of times. V is TRBV6-2 or TRBV6-3 and J is TRBJ2-2; D might be TRBD1 (6 bases). V shed 7 bases and J shed 7 bases, with 19 bases lying between them. CDR1 is MNHEY and CDR2 is SVGEGT in the germline V gene. There are 15 residues in the CDR3. The CDR3 sequence is CASTQGRPYVGELFF. Here the CDR3 DNA reads TGTGCCAGCACCCAGGGGCGTCCGTACGTCGGGGAGCTGTTTTTT.

The chain recombines TRBV5-1 with TRBJ2-1; the D gene is possibly TRBD1 (5 bases). The CDR3 length is 15 residues. Germline-derived CDR1 and CDR2 are SGHRS and YFSETQ. Trimming left V 6 bases short and J 5 bases short, with 18 bases between. CDR3 DNA sequence: TGCGCCAGCACCCAAACAGGTATCAAGGACAATGAGCAGTTCTTC. Its protein product is CASTQTGIKDNEQFF.

This clonotype was picked up a small number of times. The V call is TRBV9, the J call TRBJ2-3, with 10 bases identical to TRBD2. Germline assignment: CDR1 SGDLS and CDR2 YYNGEE. This CDR3 has 13 residues. J gave up 11 bases and V 3 bases, and 6 bases lay outside the gene matches. The CDR3 here is CASSDQREGVQYF. DNA of the CDR3: TGTGCCAGCAGCGACCAGCGGGAGGGGGTGCAGTATTTT.

The chain uses TRBV10-3 and TRBJ2-5; D possibly uses TRBD1 or TRBD2 (6 bases each). V lost 6 bases and J 4 bases, leaving 18 bases between the germline ends. The CDR3 covers 15 residues. In germline, CDR1 is ENHRY, CDR2 SYGVKD. The CDR3: CAIRRTGAEGETQYF. The CDR3 DNA follows: TGTGCCATCAGGCGAACGGGGGCGGAGGGAGAGACCCAGTACTTC.

This clonotype has only a few counts. The chain joins TRBV12-3 or TRBV12-4 to TRBJ1-1; the match to TRBD1 covers 7 bases. The V and J ends lost 11 bases and 0 bases, in that order; junction bases with no gene match: 9. The CDR3 is 14 amino acids. CDR3 sequence: CAAGGSGLNTEAFF. The CDR3 DNA reads TGTGCCGCAGGGGGGTCCGGCTTGAACACTGAAGCTTTCTTT.

The chain joins TRBV5-1 to TRBJ1-2; TRBD1 matches 7 bases. Germline V gene sequence: CDR1 SGHRS, CDR2 YFSETQ. The CDR3 contains 13 residues. Trimming removed 4 bases from V and 4 bases from J; junction bases left unmatched: 4. CDR3 loop: CASSQGQSYGYTF. The CDR3, as DNA: TGCGCCAGCAGCCAGGGACAGTCCTATGGCTACACCTTC.

The sample holds a few counts of this clonotype. The chain combines TRBV6-1 with TRBJ2-7, with 9 bases that match TRBD2. CDR3 length: 13 amino acids. Per the germline V gene, CDR1 is MNHNS and CDR2 is SASEGT. Trimming took 7 bases from V and 4 from J; bases not matched to a gene: 5. The CDR3 protein is CASTSTSGYEQYF. The CDR3 region has the DNA TGTGCCAGCACTTCGACTAGCGGATACGAGCAGTACTTC.

In its sample, this clonotype was seen once. This chain connects TRBV20-1 to TRBJ1-2, with 9 bases fitting TRBD1. V was pared by 0 bases and J by 6 bases, with 8 bases of the junction left unmatched. Germline-derived CDR1 and CDR2 are DFQATT and SNEGSKA (reference sequence). CDR3 size: 15 residues. The CDR3 sequence is CSARDVDRGIHGYTF. The CDR3 bases are TGCAGTGCTAGAGATGTGGACAGGGGAATTCATGGCTACACCTTC.

This clonotype occurred a few times. J is TRBJ2-7 and V is TRBV4-1; the D gene could be TRBD1 or TRBD2 (5 bases each). This CDR3 comprises 16 residues. CDR1 and CDR2 from the germline V gene are MGHRA and YSYEKL. Trimming removed 4 bases at V and 3 bases at J, with 19 bases between. The CDR3 spells CASSRDQLTTFYEQYF. As DNA, the CDR3 is TGCGCCAGCAGCCGGGACCAGCTCACAACTTTCTACGAGCAGTACTTC.

The V call is TRBV3-1, the J call TRBJ1-1, with no clear D. The CDR3 loop spans 15 amino acids. Germline-derived CDR1 and CDR2 are LGHDT and YNNKEL (reference sequence). V lost 2 bases, J lost 3 bases, and 13 bases lay in between. For the CDR3, the DNA is TGTGCCAGCAGCCAAAGTCCGCCAGCGGACACTGAAGCTTTCTTT. Translated, it gives CASSQSPPADTEAFF.

The chain couples TRBV14 to TRBJ2-3; D is possibly TRBD2 (6 bases). CDR3 length: 16 amino acids. Trimming stripped 4 bases from V and 4 bases from J, with 18 bases between. Germline V lookup: CDR1 SGHDN, CDR2 FVKESK. The CDR3 DNA reads as TGTGCCAGCAGCCCCCTCCTAGCGAGAAGGGCAGATACGCAGTATTTT. This codes for CASSPLLARRADTQYF.